These 4 T cell receptor beta chains were all obtained from the same sample, sequenced in a study of post-analysis software for immune sequencing data (dated by TCRdb to 2015 to 2017). Findings and caveats that apply to the study as a whole: Significantly higher frequencies in patients than in controls were found for five TRBV segments, including TRBV5-6, TRBV5-1 and TRBV20-1.

Libraries were built with PCR. Sequencing instrument: Illumina HiSeq 2500. To reduce PCR and sequencing biases, unique molecular identifiers were built into the TCR beta cDNA libraries. TCRdb passed the public sequencing reads through fastp at Q25 and MiXCR, retaining productive beta sequences. Rows with a matching CDR3 protein are joined into one entry that keeps the most common DNA and genes. Here the sample has approximately 250,000 distinct CDR3 sequences; 30% to 45% occur a single time. Roughly 4.8% of the sample is held by the ten biggest clonotypes. No antigen has been assigned to these receptors. The specimen sequenced was blood. All receptors come from a girl between 10 and 17 years old with multiple sclerosis.

The V gene is TRBV29-1, the J gene TRBJ2-7, with 8 bases fitting TRBD2. CDR3 length: 19 amino acids. Per germline, CDR1 SQVTM and CDR2 ANQGSEA. V shed 3 bases, J shed 7 bases, and the junction held 26 bases outside the gene matches. This CDR3 is CSVEGPLEAGALSYNEQYF. The CDR3, as DNA: TGCAGCGTTGAGGGCCCATTGGAAGCGGGAGCCCTCTCCTACAATGAGCAGTACTTC.

The sample holds many counts of this clonotype. The CDR3 DNA is TGCAGTGCTAGGGTATCACAGGGAACAATTGGCTACACCTTC. It specifies CSARVSQGTIGYTF. The J gene is TRBJ1-2, the V gene TRBV20-1, with D perhaps TRBD1 (6 bases). The CDR3 has 14 residues. The germline V gene has CDR1 DFQATT and CDR2 SNEGSKA (reference sequence). V shed 3 bases and J shed 7 bases, with 18 bases lying between them.

This clonotype was counted at least ten times. The V gene is TRBV20-1, the J gene TRBJ2-1; 10 bases map to TRBD2. Trimming removed 3 bases from V and 3 bases from J; junction bases left unmatched: 8. CDR3 length: 16 amino acids. Germline lookup yields CDR1 DFQATT and CDR2 SNEGSKA (reference sequence). In nucleotides, the CDR3 is TGCAGTGCTAGGGAGGGTAGCGGGAGGCACTACAATGAGCAGTTCTTC. Translated, it gives CSAREGSGRHYNEQFF.

The chain employs TRBV20-1 and TRBJ2-2; tentatively, D is TRBD1 (6 bases). This CDR3 is built from 16 residues. V lost 5 bases and J 2 bases, leaving 18 bases between the germline ends. The V gene's germline CDR1 is DFQATT and CDR2 SNEGSKA (reference sequence). The CDR3 DNA reads as TGCAGTGCTGGCCCCCCGGACAGAATTAACACCGGGGAGCTGTTTTTT. Amino acid sequence: CSAGPPDRINTGELFF.